The 28 T cell receptor beta chains presented below share a single source sample, sequenced in a study of a mutant IDH1 vaccine in newly diagnosed glioma. The time point here: week 23, last vaccination. Alongside topical imiquimod, each dose of vaccine comprised 300 ug of mutant IDH1 20-mer peptide. No antigens are known for them. TCRdb's copy holds only in-frame clones and misses some; the assay was immunoSEQ multiplex PCR. The top ten hold approximately 2.3% of the sample, which has 25,000 to 35,000 clones, 85% to 90% seen once. The specimen comprised PBMCs, sampled from a glioma patient whose treatment included an IDH1 peptide vaccine. These receptors all stem from a man in his forties with glioma.

The chain uses TRBV7-9 and TRBJ1-2, with unresolved D. Deletions cut 1 base from V and 2 bases from J, with 8 bases between. The germline V gene has CDR1 SEHNR and CDR2 FQNEAQ (reference sequence). This CDR3 is 14 amino acids long. CDR3 region: CASSLGDGNYGYTF. CDR3 sequence (DNA): TGTGCCAGCAGCTTAGGAGACGGGAACTATGGCTACACCTTC.

In nucleotides, the CDR3 is TGTGCCAGCAGCTTAGAAGGGTTGCGAGGAACTGAAGCTTTCTTT. It yields the protein CASSLEGLRGTEAFF. The V gene is TRBV7-9, the J gene TRBJ1-1; D not resolved. Germline V CDR1 and CDR2: SEHNR, FQNEAQ (reference sequence). The CDR3 has 15 residues. V lost 1 base to trimming and J lost 5 bases, with 14 bases between them. Full variable domain (remainder filled in from reference TRBV7-9 and TRBJ1-1): DTGVSQNPRHKITKRGQNVTFRCDPISEHNRLYWYRQTLGQGPEFLTYFQNEAQLEKSRLLSDRFSAERPKGSFSTLEIQRTEQGDSAMYLCASSLEGLRGTEAFFGQGTRLTVV.

The gene calls are TRBV5-8 and TRBJ2-6; D gene unclear. Germline values: CDR1 SGHTS, CDR2 YDEGEE. V lost 5 bases and J 0 bases, leaving 9 bases between the germline ends. The CDR3 sequence is 15 residues long. In DNA form, the CDR3 reads TGTGCCAGCAGGGGCAAGGACTCTGGGGCCAACGTCCTGACTTTC. Its protein is CASRGKDSGANVLTF.

V and J are TRBV27 and TRBJ2-7, with 7 bases that match TRBD2. This CDR3 has 13 amino acids. Unmatched junction bases numbered 2, after V lost 6 bases and J lost 0 bases. Germline CDR1 reads MNHEY; CDR2 reads SMNVEV (reference sequence). CDR3: CASSLAASYEQYF. The CDR3 DNA reads as TGTGCCAGCAGCCTAGCGGCCTCCTACGAGCAGTACTTC.

The chain employs TRBV7-2 and TRBJ2-1, with 9 nucleotides matching TRBD1. Trimming cost V 5 bases and J 1 base; bases outside gene matches: 3. Germline V gene lookup returns CDR1 SGHTA and CDR2 FQGNSA. This CDR3 has 15 amino acids. The CDR3 loop reads CASSIGTGSYNEQFF. CDR3 coding DNA: TGTGCCAGCAGCATCGGGACAGGGTCCTACAATGAGCAGTTCTTC.

The V call is TRBV28, the J call TRBJ2-3; 8 positions agree with TRBD1. After removal of 5 bases from V and 3 bases from J, the junction contained 10 bases not matched to a gene. The CDR3 covers 16 residues. Germline CDR1 is MDHEN and CDR2 is SYDVKM. The CDR3: CASSPRTGRMTDTQYF. The DNA for the CDR3 is TGTGCCAGCAGTCCGCGGACAGGGAGGATGACAGATACGCAGTATTTT.

The V gene is TRBV6-6, the J gene TRBJ2-5; tentatively, D is TRBD1 or TRBD2 (5 bases each). The J call may be faulty, since TRBJ2-7 better matches the DNA end. CDR1 and CDR2 (germline): MNHNY, SVGAGI (reference sequence). The CDR3 sequence is 15 residues long. In DNA form, the CDR3 reads TGTGCCAGCAGTTACTCGTCTGGGACGGGCTACGAGCAGTACTTC. It is translated as CASSYSSGTGYEQYF.

The rearrangement uses TRBV28 and TRBJ1-2; 11 nucleotides align to TRBD1. This CDR3 spans 17 amino acids. Germline CDR1 MDHEN, CDR2 SYDVKM. After removal of 4 bases from V and 0 bases from J, the junction contained 7 bases not matched to a gene. As DNA, the CDR3 is TGTGCCAGCAGTTCTCCGGGACAGGGGGTTCCTAACTATGGCTACACCTTC. This codes for CASSSPGQGVPNYGYTF.

The genes are TRBV5-6 and TRBJ2-3, with a weak D call TRBD1 (6 bases). Germline values: CDR1 SGHDT, CDR2 YYEEEE. Trimming stripped 5 bases from V and 1 base from J, with 17 bases between. The CDR3 covers 16 residues. The CDR3 bases are TGTGCCAGCAGTTCAACCGGGACATCTCGCACAGATACGCAGTATTTT. Its translation is CASSSTGTSRTDTQYF.

The CDR3 loop reads CAWTIRAGEAFF. Written as DNA, the CDR3 is TGTGCCTGGACTATCCGAGCGGGAGAAGCTTTCTTT. The rearrangement joins TRBV30 to TRBJ1-1; no firm D call. CDR3 length equals 12 residues. Germline V CDR1 and CDR2: GTSNPN, SVGIG (reference sequence). V was shortened by 4 bases and J by 8 bases, with 14 bases between the two germline ends.

V gene TRBV5-4 combines with J gene TRBJ2-1; 10 bases line up with TRBD2. The J segment lost 3 bases and the V segment lost 2 bases, leaving 2 bases of the junction unmatched. The CDR3 is made up of 15 amino acids. Germline V gene lookup returns CDR1 SGHNT and CDR2 YYREEE (reference sequence). The CDR3 here is CASSFGTSDYNEQFF. The DNA for the CDR3 is TGTGCCAGCAGCTTCGGGACTAGCGACTACAATGAGCAGTTCTTC.

The chain has TRBV7-9 and TRBJ2-1; 7 bases are a match to TRBD2. V gave up 5 bases and J gave up 11 bases; unmatched junction bases: 3. Looked up from germline, CDR1 is SEHNR and CDR2 is FQNEAQ (reference sequence). This CDR3 spans 11 amino acids. This CDR3 reads CASSRDYKQFF. As DNA, the CDR3 is TGTGCCAGCAGCCGGGACTATAAGCAGTTCTTC.

This clone was counted once. The chain employs TRBV12-5 and TRBJ2-5, with 13 nucleotides matching TRBD2. This CDR3 has 15 amino acids. After removal of 8 bases from V and 3 bases from J, the junction contained 6 bases not matched to a gene. The germline V gene has CDR1 LGHNT and CDR2 FRNRAP. CDR3 nucleotide sequence: TGTGCTAGTTCACAAGGACTAGCGGGAGAAGAGACCCAGTACTTC. Its protein product is CASSQGLAGEETQYF.

The CDR3 region is CSVEGFDGRTGEQFF. In nucleotides, the CDR3 is TGCAGCGTTGAAGGCTTCGACGGGCGGACCGGTGAGCAGTTCTTC. This chain connects TRBV29-1 to TRBJ2-1; D is unresolved. The CDR3 is made up of 15 amino acids. CDR1 is SQVTM, CDR2 ANQGSEA, per germline. The V end lost 1 base, the J end lost 9 bases, and 19 bases lay between the germline ends.

The chain employs TRBV7-2 and TRBJ1-5, with a tentative D call TRBD1 (6 bases). Between the trimmed V and J ends, which lost 4 bases and 0 bases, there was a span of 16 bases. The CDR3 has 17 amino acids. Germline V lookup: CDR1 SGHTA, CDR2 FQGNSA. The CDR3 DNA is TGTGCCAGCAGCTCTCCGACAGGAGTTAATAGCAATCAGCCCCAGCATTTT. It encodes CASSSPTGVNSNQPQHF.

This clone has only a few counts. The CDR3 region has the DNA TGTGCCAGCACCAACCGAAGGCAGGGGGTAAACTATGGCTACACCTTC. Its translation is CASTNRRQGVNYGYTF. The chain links TRBV7-9 to TRBJ1-2, with 7 bases lining up with TRBD1. The CDR3 is 16 residues long. Germline CDR1 reads SEHNR; CDR2 reads FQNEAQ (reference sequence). V was pared by 7 bases and J by 2 bases, with 13 bases of the junction left unmatched.

The J gene is TRBJ2-7, the V gene TRBV28; no clear D. V lost 2 bases to trimming and J lost 2 bases, with 19 bases between them. The CDR3 runs to 17 residues. Germline CDR1 is MDHEN and CDR2 is SYDVKM. CDR3 sequence: CASSLPPRAFMTYEQYF. Here the CDR3 DNA reads TGTGCCAGCAGTTTACCCCCCCGGGCGTTCATGACCTACGAGCAGTACTTC.

CDR3 bases: TGTGCCAGCAGCCGGACAGTGGAGGAAATCTACGAGCAGTACTTC. Translating it yields CASSRTVEEIYEQYF. The J gene is TRBJ2-7, the V gene TRBV27, with D tentatively TRBD1 (6 bases). Looked up from germline, CDR1 is MNHEY and CDR2 is SMNVEV (reference sequence). The CDR3 consists of 15 residues. The V and J ends lost 6 bases and 3 bases respectively, with 18 bases between them.

This clone was seen just once. This rearrangement joins TRBV2 to TRBJ1-5, with 9 positions matching TRBD1. The CDR3 sequence is 15 residues long. V was pared by 5 bases and J by 2 bases, with 4 bases of the junction left unmatched. From germline, CDR1 is SNHLY and CDR2 FYNNEI. CDR3 nucleotide sequence: TGTGCCAGCAGTCGGGACAGGGTGGGCAATCAGCCCCAGCATTTT. It specifies CASSRDRVGNQPQHF.

The V and J genes are TRBV5-1 and TRBJ2-2; no definite D call. This CDR3 spans 15 amino acids. Deletions cut 5 bases from V and 0 bases from J, with 11 bases between. Germline CDR1 and CDR2: SGHRS and YFSETQ. DNA of the CDR3: TGCGCCAGCAGTGTAGGGTGGTCGAACACCGGGGAGCTGTTTTTT. It is translated as CASSVGWSNTGELFF.

The chain carries TRBV7-6 and TRBJ2-5; 8 positions agree with TRBD2. Unmatched junction bases numbered 5, after V lost 3 bases and J lost 2 bases. Germline V lookup: CDR1 SGHVS, CDR2 FNYEAQ. The CDR3 has 15 amino acids. CDR3 in DNA: TGTGCCAGCAGCTTCCGCGGGGGGCCACAAGAGACCCAGTACTTC. It encodes CASSFRGGPQETQYF. The full variable domain, with the rest looked up from reference TRBV7-6 and TRBJ2-5, is GAGVSQSPRYKVTKRGQDVALRCDPISGHVSLYWYRQALGQGPEFLTYFNYEAQQDKSGLPNDRFSAERPEGSISTLTIQRTEQRDSAMYRCASSFRGGPQETQYFGPGTRLLVL.

This rearrangement joins TRBV11-2 to TRBJ2-2; 7 nucleotides line up with TRBD1. The germline V gene encodes CDR1 SGHAT and CDR2 FQNNGV. The trim removed 1 base at V and 5 bases at J, leaving 7 bases unmatched. The CDR3 length is 16 residues. DNA of the CDR3: TGTGCCAGCAGCTTAGGGACAGGCTTTTTAACCGGGGAGCTGTTTTTT. Translating it yields CASSLGTGFLTGELFF.

The gene calls are TRBV6-5 and TRBJ1-6, with D possibly being TRBD1 (5 bases). The CDR3 is made up of 14 amino acids. The V gene's germline CDR1 is MNHEY and CDR2 SVGAGI. V lost 2 bases, J lost 9 bases, and 11 bases lay in between. CDR3 region: CASSYGADTSPLHF. CDR3 DNA sequence: TGTGCCAGCAGTTACGGGGCAGACACTTCACCCCTCCACTTT.

V is TRBV19 and J is TRBJ2-7; tentatively, D is TRBD1 (6 bases). The CDR3 spans 14 residues. The germline V gene encodes CDR1 LNHDA and CDR2 SQIVND (reference sequence). With 6 bases removed from V and 0 bases from J, the gap between germline ends came to 12 bases. CDR3: CASSGQLSSYEQYF. CDR3 nucleotides: TGTGCCAGTAGCGGACAGCTGAGCTCCTACGAGCAGTACTTC.

This sequence joins TRBV29-1 and TRBJ1-2, with D unresolved. Germline-derived CDR1 and CDR2 are SQVTM and ANQGSEA. Trimming took off 4 bases at V and 5 bases at J, with 14 bases between the two ends. The CDR3 totals 13 residues. The CDR3 DNA sequence: TGCAGCGTTGGGGGAGGCTTCGCTTATGGCTACACCTTC. Protein: CSVGGGFAYGYTF.

This chain links TRBV10-3 with TRBJ1-1, with 7 bases identical to TRBD1. CDR1 and CDR2 from the germline V gene are ENHRY and SYGVKD. V gave up 4 bases and J gave up 9 bases; unmatched junction bases: 14. CDR3 length equals 15 residues. In DNA, the CDR3 is TGTGCCATCAGTGTAGGGGGCCCGGGAGCGTTCAAAGCTTTCTTT. Residues: CAISVGGPGAFKAFF.

The chain combines TRBV19 with TRBJ2-1; D perhaps matches TRBD2 (5 bases). CDR1 is LNHDA and CDR2 is SQIVND in the germline V gene (reference sequence). The V gene lost 5 bases and the J gene lost 1 base, with 12 bases spanning the gap. CDR3 length: 15 amino acids. The CDR3 nucleotides read TGTGCCAGTAGTGCCAGACTAAATTCCTACAATGAGCAGTTCTTC. Translation gives CASSARLNSYNEQFF.

The V call is TRBV4-2, the J call TRBJ1-5, with a tentative D call TRBD1 (6 bases). The CDR3 loop spans 14 amino acids. Between the trimmed V and J ends, which lost 5 bases and 6 bases, there was a span of 14 bases. Per germline, CDR1 LGHNA and CDR2 YNFKEQ. The DNA of the CDR3 is TGTGCCAGCAGCTTACAGGGAGAAGTTCAGCCCCAGCATTTT. It yields the protein CASSLQGEVQPQHF.